This record looks at one TCR beta chain sequence and its context. This clone's antigen is unknown. No much larger clonotype is one base removed from it; base qualities were not supplied. Based on the germline V gene (reference sequence), the CDR1 and CDR2 sequences are LNHDA and SQIVND. Trimming at the junction amounts to 0 bases on V and 12 bases on J, and the germline ends lie 15 bases apart. Counted from cysteine to phenylalanine, this CDR3 has 13 amino acids. This entry keeps only the CDR3 DNA: 39 bases, framed from base 1. Ficoll-Paque density gradient centrifugation was used to isolate PBMCs. This entry comes from a study of T-cell memory formation after mild COVID-19 (dated by TCRdb to the early 2020s). At the level of the whole study: TCR sequence clusters from the two donors were found to be largely donor specific. T-cell clones expanding and contracting after mild COVID-19 in a couple of donors were tracked by longitudinal TCRalpha and TCRbeta repertoire sequencing. Two young, previously healthy adult volunteers, one female and one male, were included in the cohort. The investigation overall reported the following: Balanced CD4/CD8 phenotypes were observed for clones contracting from day 15 to 85, whereas a bias towards CD4+ was observed for a second wave of clones expanding from day 15 to 37. Contracting CD4+ clones were found mainly in CM and EM memory subsets, while CD8+ clones were enriched in EMRA. Whether the second-wave clones peaking on day 37 were SARS-CoV-2 specific was not confirmed. Some responding clones were found in pre-infection memory, which suggests that pre-existing cross-reactive memory T cells took part in the SARS-CoV-2 response. Only a couple of mild cases were covered in the study, and larger cohorts including severe cases with pre-infection samples were considered necessary.

Reads for this sample came from an Illumina NovaSeq 6000. Using 5'RACE with constant-segment primers, TCRalpha and TCRbeta cDNA libraries were constructed, with sample barcodes and unique molecular identifiers added in the process. Trizol reagent was used to extract RNA from every sample. Libraries were amplified in two PCR steps, with a second sample barcode and Illumina TruSeq adapters added in the second step. Sequencing of libraries was performed on an Illumina NovaSeq with 2 x 150 bp paired-end reads. In the paper's pipeline: Reads were demultiplexed and collapsed into UMI-guided consensus sequences with migec v1.2.7. Using mixcr v2.1.11, UMI consensuses were aligned to TRA and TRB V and J templates and then assembled into clonotypes. A clonotype was counted as expanded or contracted only when both edgeR and NoisET called the clonotype significant, with the noise models trained on biological replicates. For edgeR calls, a false discovery rate-adjusted p below 0.01 and a log2 fold-change threshold of 1 were applied. As an exploratory analysis of dynamics, max-normalized trajectories of the 1000 most abundant clonotypes were examined by PCA with hierarchical clustering. Separately sequenced CD4+ and CD8+ repertoires were used to assign a CD4 or CD8 phenotype to each responding clone. TCRdb redid the processing of the public reads, applying fastp at Q25 and MiXCR, and retained in-frame beta chains. Every distinct CDR3 protein forms one entry, paired with its most common genes and DNA. TCRdb's processing, not the authors', yielded these V and J calls. Counted in this sample were around 300,000 distinct CDR3 sequences; less than 9.5% of them appeared once. Of the sample, 22% is held by the ten largest clones.

The sequencing input was PBMCs or a T cell subset sorted from them (not recorded which). This sequence uses TRBV19 and TRBJ2-7; the D region may be TRBD1 or TRBD2, each matching 5 bases equally. This TCR derives from a man between 18 and 35 years old who had mild COVID-19 (a few samples of this study predate the infection). The sample titles of this study are shuffled in the database, so cell type and time point are left out; the donor was told from shared clones. CDR3 sequence: CASSIDRRTDRYF. The base sequence is TGTGCCAGTAGTATAGATCGACGGACTGACAGGTACTTC.